Listed below are T cell receptor beta chains from one sample, sequenced in a study of T cell responses to AZD1222 COVID-19 vaccine. Profiling relied on immunoSEQ multiplex PCR, and the TCRdb table lists in-frame clones only, not all of them. The data hold 95,000 or so clones, with roughly 92% observed a single time. Sample: peripheral blood, taken 28 days after the second AZD1222 dose. Receptors were obtained from an adult who received the AZD1222 COVID-19 vaccine. Each CDR3 is given with its conserved first and last residue. Fields, in order: J gene, V gene, clone size, D gene, CDR3 DNA, CDR3 protein. A D gene is named only where the DNA matches it firmly. Size values are once, few and many counts, or a class for expanded clones, and some rows have none.

TRBJ2-3 | TRBV6-5 | . | . | TGTGCCAGCAGAGACAGGCCACCTAGAGATACGCAGTATTTT | CASRDRPPRDTQYF
TRBJ2-5 | TRBV7-9 | . | . | TGTGCCAGCAGCTTAGGGAGGGGACTCCAAGAGACCCAGTACTTC | CASSLGRGLQETQYF
TRBJ1-6 | TRBV5-1 | . | TRBD1 | TGCGCCAGCAGCTGGGACAGTAATTCACCCCTCCACTTT | CASSWDSNSPLHF
TRBJ2-7 | TRBV4-3 | once | . | TGCGCCAGCAGCCAAGATGGTCCCAGCGGATCCTACGAGCAGTACTTC | CASSQDGPSGSYEQYF
TRBJ1-4 | TRBV6-6 | . | . | TGTGCCAGCACCATGGGGCAGGGGAATGAAAAACTGTTTTTT | CASTMGQGNEKLFF
TRBJ2-7 | TRBV15 | . | . | TGTGCCACCAGCAGAGGTCGCGGGATTACCGGTGCTTACGAGCAGTACTTC | CATSRGRGITGAYEQYF
TRBJ2-5 | TRBV6-5 | . | TRBD1 | TGTGCCAGCAGAGTTTGGGACAGCCAAGAGACCCAGTACTTC | CASRVWDSQETQYF
TRBJ2-1 | TRBV4-3 | . | TRBD2 | TGCGCCAGCAGCCCCAAGCGGGGACTAGCGGGGACCAATGAGCAGTTCTTC | CASSPKRGLAGTNEQFF
TRBJ2-3 | TRBV9 | . | . | TGTGCCAGCAGCGTAGCGGGAACTAGCACAGATACGCAGTATTTT | CASSVAGTSTDTQYF
TRBJ2-2 | TRBV13 | . | . | TGTGCCAGCAGCATCGAAACAGGGTTGGACACCGGGGAGCTGTTTTTT | CASSIETGLDTGELFF
TRBJ2-2 | TRBV6-4 | . | TRBD1 | TGTGCCAGCAGGACAGGGTTAAACACCGGGGAGCTGTTTTTT | CASRTGLNTGELFF
TRBJ1-3 | TRBV3-1/TRBV3-2 | few | . | TGTGCCAGCAGCCAAGGATCAGGGGCTGGAAACACCATATATTTT | CASSQGSGAGNTIYF
TRBJ2-1 | TRBV10-1 | . | TRBD2 | TGCGCCAGCAGTCCCGGACTAGCGGGAACGACGAGCTCCTACAATGAGCAGTTCTTC | CASSPGLAGTTSSYNEQFF
TRBJ1-6 | TRBV19 | . | TRBD1 | TGTGCCAGCAAGGGACAGGGGGCAAATTCACCCCTCCACTTT | CASKGQGANSPLHF
TRBJ2-2 | TRBV7-8 | . | TRBD2 | TGTGCCAGCAGCCGGGGGGGATTTAACACCGGGGAGCTGTTTTTT | CASSRGGFNTGELFF
TRBJ2-3 | TRBV7-2 | . | TRBD2 | TGTGCCAGCAGCGCCCGGACTAGCGGGGGGGGCCAGGGGCAGTATTTT | CASSARTSGGGQGQYF
TRBJ2-1 | TRBV19 | . | TRBD2 | TGTGCCAGTAGTATAGGAAGCGGGGGTTACAATGAGCAGTTCTTC | CASSIGSGGYNEQFF
TRBJ2-2 | TRBV9 | . | . | TGTGCCAGCGTCCGGGGGAACACCGGGGAGCTGTTTTTT | CASVRGNTGELFF
TRBJ2-1 | TRBV10-1 | . | TRBD2 | TGCGCCAGCAGTTCTAGCGGGAGCACCTACAATGAGCAGTTCTTC | CASSSSGSTYNEQFF
TRBJ2-5 | TRBV6-6 | . | . | TGTGCCAGCAGTCCCCCGGACAGACAAGAGACCCAGTACTTC | CASSPPDRQETQYF
TRBJ2-1 | TRBV10-1 | . | . | TGCGCCAGCTCTGGACGGGCTTACAATGAGCAGTTCTTC | CASSGRAYNEQFF
TRBJ2-5 | TRBV7-2 | . | . | TGTGCCAGCAGCTTAGGCGGGGTCGAGACCCAGTACTTC | CASSLGGVETQYF
TRBJ2-7 | TRBV30 | . | TRBD1 | TGTGCCTCCGGGACAGGGACCTACGAGCAGTACTTC | CASGTGTYEQYF
TRBJ2-7 | TRBV30 | . | . | TGTGCCTGGCGACAGGACTCCTACGAGCAGTACTTC | CAWRQDSYEQYF